Below are 5 T cell receptor beta chains sequenced from a single sample in a study of blood T cell repertoires in COVID-19. The protocol was immunoSEQ multiplex PCR, while the TCRdb copy is restricted to in-frame clones and leaves out a portion. The sample records over 600,000 clones, 85% to 90% being singletons. The sequencing sample was made of peripheral blood. The receptors were gathered from a young woman with acute or convalescent COVID-19.

The rearrangement joins TRBV3-1 (or the pseudogene TRBV3-2) to TRBJ2-7; D perhaps matches TRBD2 (5 bases). Germline V CDR1 and CDR2: LGHDT, YNNKEL (reference sequence). V lost 2 bases, J lost 3 bases, and 11 bases lay in between. The CDR3 runs to 14 residues. The CDR3 here is CASSQSLVHYEQYF. CDR3 DNA: TGTGCCAGCAGCCAATCACTAGTTCACTACGAGCAGTACTTC.

The CDR3 DNA reads TGTGCCAGCAGATCCTTTTTCCGACTGGGTGGCTACACCTTC. This encodes CASRSFFRLGGYTF. This chain links TRBV6-5 with TRBJ1-2; unclear D gene. Germline-derived CDR1 and CDR2 are MNHEY and SVGAGI. The V end lost 6 bases, the J end lost 7 bases, and 18 bases lay between the germline ends. The CDR3 is 14 residues long.

The gene calls are TRBV19 and TRBJ2-1; 8 bases fit TRBD2. This CDR3 is 14 amino acids long. The junction had 6 bases not matched to a gene; V was cut back by 7 bases and J by 4 bases. Germline CDR1 reads LNHDA; CDR2 reads SQIVND (reference sequence). The CDR3 region is CASKHGGEYNEQFF. The CDR3 nucleotides are TGTGCCAGTAAACACGGGGGGGAGTACAATGAGCAGTTCTTC. The whole variable domain, remainder taken from reference TRBV19 and TRBJ2-1, is DGGITQSPKYLFRKEGQNVTLSCEQNLNHDAMYWYRQDPGQGLRLIYYSQIVNDFQKGDIAEGYSVSREKKESFPLTVTSAQKNPTAFYLCASKHGGEYNEQFFGPGTRLTVL.

This clone was recorded only once. The DNA is omitted, as the CDR3 cannot be located on it reliably, and the CDR3 follows TCRdb's listing. The CDR3 reads CASSLEFGPGPGYTF. The chain carries TRBV7-2 and TRBJ1-2; the table's TRBD1 call for D was not verified on the DNA. The germline V gene has CDR1 SGHTA and CDR2 FQGNSA. Both ends counted, the CDR3 spans 15 residues.

The chain couples TRBV4-3 to TRBJ2-1, with D possibly matching TRBD2 (6 bases). The CDR3 runs to 15 residues. The V and J ends lost 0 bases and 5 bases respectively, with 11 bases between them. In germline, CDR1 is LGHNA, CDR2 YSLEER. The CDR3 is CASSQEEGNHNEQFF. DNA for the CDR3: TGCGCCAGCAGCCAAGAGGAGGGGAATCACAATGAGCAGTTCTTC.